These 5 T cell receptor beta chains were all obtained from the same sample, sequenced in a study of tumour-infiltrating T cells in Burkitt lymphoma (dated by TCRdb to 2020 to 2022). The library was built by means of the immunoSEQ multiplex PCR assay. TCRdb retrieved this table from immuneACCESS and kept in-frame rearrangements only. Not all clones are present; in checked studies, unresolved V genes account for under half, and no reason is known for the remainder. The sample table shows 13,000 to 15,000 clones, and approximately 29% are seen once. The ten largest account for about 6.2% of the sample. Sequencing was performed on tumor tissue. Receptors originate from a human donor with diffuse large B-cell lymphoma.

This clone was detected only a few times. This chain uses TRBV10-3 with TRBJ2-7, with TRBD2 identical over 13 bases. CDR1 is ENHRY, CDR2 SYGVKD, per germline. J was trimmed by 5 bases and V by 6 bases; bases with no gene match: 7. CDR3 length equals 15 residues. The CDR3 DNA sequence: TGTGCCATCAGGGAACTAGCGGGAGGGCCAGACGAGCAGTACTTC. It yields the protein CAIRELAGGPDEQYF.

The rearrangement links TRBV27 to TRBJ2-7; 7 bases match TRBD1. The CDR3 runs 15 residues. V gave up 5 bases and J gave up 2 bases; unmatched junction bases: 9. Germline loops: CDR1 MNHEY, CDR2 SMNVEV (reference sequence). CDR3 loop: CASSLKQGQAYEQYF. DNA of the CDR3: TGTGCCAGCAGTCTAAAGCAAGGACAGGCCTACGAGCAGTACTTC.

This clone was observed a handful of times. The CDR3 protein is CASSRGYGYTF. The CDR3, as DNA: TGTGCCAGTAGCCGGGGGTATGGCTACACCTTC. The chain links TRBV19 to TRBJ1-2; TRBD1 is a possible D gene (5 bases). The germline V and J ends were trimmed by 6 bases and 5 bases, with 7 bases remaining between them. Looked up from germline, CDR1 is LNHDA and CDR2 is SQIVND (reference sequence). The CDR3 totals 11 residues.

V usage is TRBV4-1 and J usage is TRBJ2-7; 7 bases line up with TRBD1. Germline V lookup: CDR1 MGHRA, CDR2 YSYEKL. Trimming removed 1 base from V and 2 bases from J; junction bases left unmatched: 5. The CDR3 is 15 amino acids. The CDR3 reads CASSQVPDRPYEQYF. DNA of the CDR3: TGCGCCAGCAGCCAAGTCCCGGACAGGCCCTACGAGCAGTACTTC.

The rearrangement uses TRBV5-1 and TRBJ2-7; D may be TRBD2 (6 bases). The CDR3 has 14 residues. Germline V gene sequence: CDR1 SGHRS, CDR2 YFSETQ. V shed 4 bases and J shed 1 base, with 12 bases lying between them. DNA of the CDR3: TGCGCCAGCAGCCGGGACTTTTATTCCTACGAGCAGTACTTC. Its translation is CASSRDFYSYEQYF.